A selection of T cell receptor beta chains follows, all from one sample in a study of OX40 agonist ivuxolimab in advanced cancers. This table comes from immunoSEQ multiplex PCR, and its TCRdb copy is limited to in-frame clones, with some not included. The sample holds roughly 64,000 clones; about four fifths are singletons and the top ten take 4.5% to 5%. Sequenced here: CD4+ or CD8+ T cells sorted from blood, sampled in a trial of the OX40 agonist ivuxolimab. Source of these receptors: an adult with an advanced solid tumor such as melanoma, head and neck, liver or kidney cancer. Both conserved end residues are part of each CDR3. A D gene is named only where the DNA matches it firmly. Size values are once, few and many counts, or a class for expanded clones, and some rows have none.

j_gene,abundance,v_gene,d_gene,CDR3aa,CDR3nt
TRBJ2-3,NA,TRBV6-5,NA,CASRRTDTKRDTQYF,TGTGCCAGCAGGAGGACTGACACGAAACGGGATACGCAGTATTTT
TRBJ1-6,NA,TRBV4-3,NA,CASSPQTGSNSPLHF,TGCGCCAGCAGCCCACAGACAGGTTCTAATTCACCCCTCCACTTT
TRBJ1-2,NA,TRBV4-3,NA,CASSQVVLRQGTGYTF,TGCGCCAGCAGCCAAGTAGTTTTACGGCAGGGCACTGGCTACACCTTC
TRBJ2-7,NA,TRBV7-7,NA,CASSLDGAEQYF,TGTGCCAGCAGCCTCGACGGGGCCGAGCAGTACTTC
TRBJ1-1,NA,TRBV9,NA,CASSVNLEPQEAFF,TGTGCCAGCAGCGTCAATCTTGAGCCCCAGGAAGCTTTCTTT
TRBJ1-5,medium-sized,TRBV2,NA,CASSEIEGGQFGQPQHF,TGTGCCAGCAGTGAAATCGAGGGTGGGCAGTTCGGTCAGCCCCAGCATTTT
TRBJ2-3,NA,TRBV19,NA,CASSSLAEDTQYF,TGTGCCAGTAGCTCCCTCGCGGAAGATACGCAGTATTTT
TRBJ1-1,NA,TRBV11-3,NA,CASSLDPLPNTEAFF,TGTGCCAGCAGCTTAGATCCCCTCCCCAACACTGAAGCTTTCTTT
TRBJ1-2,NA,TRBV6-1,NA,CASRGRASRNYGYTF,TGTGCCAGCAGGGGGAGGGCATCACGAAACTATGGCTACACCTTC
TRBJ2-3,once,TRBV4-1,TRBD2,CASSRDEPGLGVDTQYF,TGCGCCAGCAGCCGAGACGAACCTGGACTAGGCGTGGATACGCAGTATTTT
TRBJ2-3,NA,TRBV5-1,TRBD1,CASSSTGDTQYF,TGCGCCAGCAGCTCGACAGGGGATACGCAGTATTTT
TRBJ2-3,NA,TRBV11-3,NA,CASSNRGTGDTQYF,TGTGCCAGCAGCAACCGGGGCACGGGGGATACGCAGTATTTT
TRBJ1-1,NA,TRBV27,NA,CASRPGGRDTEAFF,TGTGCCAGCAGACCGGGGGGGAGGGACACTGAAGCTTTCTTT
TRBJ2-7,once,TRBV5-1,NA,CASSFTSGTPAYEQYF,TGCGCCAGCAGCTTCACTTCCGGGACTCCAGCCTACGAGCAGTACTTC
TRBJ1-2,NA,TRBV25-1,NA,CASSEWEGPNYGYTF,TGTGCCAGCAGTGAATGGGAGGGGCCTAACTATGGCTACACCTTC
TRBJ2-3,NA,TRBV4-2,NA,CASSQEAPSTDTQYF,TGTGCCAGCAGCCAAGAAGCTCCTAGCACAGATACGCAGTATTTT
TRBJ2-3,NA,TRBV12-5,TRBD2,CASGRLAGADTQYF,TGTGCTAGTGGGAGACTAGCGGGGGCAGATACGCAGTATTTT
TRBJ2-2,NA,TRBV20-1,NA,CSARLRGELFF,TGCAGTGCTAGACTAAGAGGGGAGCTGTTTTTT
TRBJ2-1,few,TRBV5-1,NA,CASSLEGGSYNEQFF,TGCGCCAGCAGCTTGGAAGGGGGTTCCTACAATGAGCAGTTCTTC
TRBJ2-3,NA,TRBV19,NA,CASRNRGSDTQYF,TGTGCCAGTAGGAACCGGGGCTCAGATACGCAGTATTTT
TRBJ2-7,NA,TRBV7-2,NA,CASSLGQLVYEQYF,TGTGCCAGCAGCTTAGGGCAGTTAGTCTACGAGCAGTACTTC
TRBJ1-6,few,TRBV25-1,TRBD1,CASSAGQGANSPLHF,TGTGCCAGCAGTGCGGGACAGGGGGCTAATTCACCCCTCCACTTT
TRBJ1-2,NA,TRBV29-1,NA,CSVDTWTDYGYTF,TGCAGCGTTGATACTTGGACAGACTATGGCTACACCTTC
TRBJ2-6,NA,TRBV4-1,NA,CASSQGWGRRSGANVLTF,TGCGCCAGCAGCCAAGGCTGGGGACGACGCTCTGGGGCCAACGTCCTGACTTTC
TRBJ2-7,NA,TRBV6-5,NA,CASSSTLTAYEQYF,TGTGCCAGCAGTTCGACTCTGACAGCTTACGAGCAGTACTTC
TRBJ2-1,few,TRBV6-4,NA,CASSDFSGNEQFF,TGTGCCAGCAGTGACTTTAGTGGCAATGAGCAGTTCTTC
TRBJ2-2,NA,TRBV7-2,TRBD1,CASSPQTGGTGELFF,TGTGCCAGCAGCCCCCAGACAGGGGGCACCGGGGAGCTGTTTTTT
TRBJ1-2,NA,TRBV9,NA,CASSVDRSFPNYGYTF,TGTGCCAGCAGCGTAGACAGGAGTTTTCCCAACTATGGCTACACCTTC
TRBJ2-1,NA,TRBV30,NA,CAWSVASRTYNEQFF,TGTGCCTGGAGTGTTGCTAGCAGAACCTACAATGAGCAGTTCTTC
TRBJ1-2,NA,TRBV10-2,NA,CASSMDSYGYTF,TGCGCCAGCAGCATGGACAGCTATGGCTACACCTTC
TRBJ1-2,NA,TRBV19,NA,CASSIVTGAYGYTF,TGTGCCAGTAGTATAGTTACCGGCGCCTATGGCTACACCTTC
TRBJ2-7,NA,TRBV2,NA,CASSEPPVYEQYF,TGTGCCAGCAGTGAACCCCCAGTCTACGAGCAGTACTTC
TRBJ1-3,few,TRBV19,NA,CASSIRYGNTIYF,TGTGCCAGTAGTATTCGCTACGGAAACACCATATATTTT
TRBJ2-7,NA,TRBV9,TRBD1,CASSGQGLAEQYF,TGTGCCAGCAGCGGACAGGGCCTCGCCGAGCAGTACTTC
TRBJ1-2,NA,TRBV18,NA,CASSPAGHGYTF,TGTGCCAGCTCACCGGCGGGCCATGGCTACACCTTC
TRBJ1-3,NA,TRBV5-1,NA,CASSSGDGRNTIYF,TGCGCCAGCAGCTCCGGGGACGGGCGAAACACCATATATTTT
TRBJ1-1,NA,TRBV6-4,TRBD1,CASSPTGDATEAFF,TGTGCCAGCAGTCCCACAGGGGATGCAACTGAAGCTTTCTTT
TRBJ2-3,NA,TRBV7-3,TRBD2,CASSPRGLAPDTQYF,TGTGCCAGCAGCCCTAGGGGACTAGCCCCAGATACGCAGTATTTT
TRBJ1-1,medium-sized,TRBV6-1,TRBD1,CASSSLTGVTEAFF,TGTGCCAGCAGTTCCCTGACAGGGGTGACTGAAGCTTTCTTT
TRBJ1-2,NA,TRBV30,TRBD1,CAWRTGPNYGYTF,TGTGCCTGGAGGACAGGGCCCAACTATGGCTACACCTTC
TRBJ1-5,NA,TRBV4-2,TRBD1,CASSRQGTNQPQHF,TGTGCCAGCAGCCGACAGGGAACAAATCAGCCCCAGCATTTT
TRBJ2-1,NA,TRBV6-4,NA,CASSDSIRGGRDEQFF,TGTGCCAGCAGTGACTCGATTCGGGGAGGACGTGATGAGCAGTTCTTC
TRBJ2-7,NA,TRBV19,TRBD2,CASSHTSEGYEQYF,TGTGCCAGTAGTCACACTAGCGAGGGCTACGAGCAGTACTTC
TRBJ2-3,NA,TRBV6-5,NA,CASSYSQGRSDTQYF,TGTGCCAGCAGTTACTCGCAGGGGAGGTCAGATACGCAGTATTTT
TRBJ2-3,NA,TRBV10-2,TRBD1,CASSGLTGGTDTQYF,TGCGCCAGCAGTGGACTGACAGGGGGCACAGATACGCAGTATTTT
TRBJ1-4,few,TRBV28,TRBD1,CASSRGQGREKLFF,TGTGCCAGCAGCCGGGGACAGGGGCGGGAAAAACTGTTTTTT
TRBJ1-2,NA,TRBV19,TRBD1,CASSTMTGSNYGYTF,TGTGCCAGTAGTACGATGACAGGGTCTAACTATGGCTACACCTTC
TRBJ1-1,NA,TRBV4-1,TRBD1,CASSQDRGGNLNTEAFF,TGCGCCAGCAGCCAAGATCGAGGGGGCAATTTGAACACTGAAGCTTTCTTT
TRBJ2-2,NA,TRBV5-1,TRBD1,CASSLGQGDTGELFF,TGCGCCAGCAGCTTGGGACAGGGAGACACCGGGGAGCTGTTTTTT
TRBJ2-7,NA,TRBV7-8,NA,CASSLGAYEQYF,TGTGCCAGCAGCTTGGGGGCCTACGAGCAGTACTTC
TRBJ1-5,once,TRBV7-3,NA,CASSLRQGPKSITPNQPQHF,TGTGCCAGCAGCTTAAGGCAGGGACCTAAATCTATTACCCCCAATCAGCCCCAGCATTTT
TRBJ2-5,NA,TRBV7-2,TRBD1,CASNRGFLETQYF,TGTGCCAGCAACAGGGGTTTTCTGGAGACCCAGTACTTC
TRBJ2-1,NA,TRBV5-1,NA,CASSPQGNEQFF,TGCGCCAGCAGCCCACAGGGTAATGAGCAGTTCTTC
TRBJ1-2,NA,TRBV9,NA,CASSRRGEGINYGYTF,TGTGCCAGCAGCCGAAGGGGGGAGGGGATTAACTATGGCTACACCTTC
TRBJ2-7,NA,TRBV7-8,NA,CASSLGGRSYEQYF,TGTGCCAGCAGCTTGGGTGGCAGGTCCTACGAGCAGTACTTC
TRBJ2-7,NA,TRBV2,NA,CASSEALQVQYTYEQYF,TGTGCCAGCAGTGAAGCGCTTCAGGTACAGTACACCTACGAGCAGTACTTC
TRBJ2-6,NA,TRBV5-1,NA,CASSELSSGANVLTF,TGCGCCAGCAGTGAGCTGAGCTCTGGGGCCAACGTCCTGACTTTC
TRBJ2-5,NA,TRBV7-9,TRBD2,CASSLGGSEETQYF,TGTGCCAGCAGCTTGGGCGGGAGTGAAGAGACCCAGTACTTC
TRBJ2-7,NA,TRBV27,NA,CASRLSRDHYEQYF,TGTGCCAGCAGACTGTCCAGGGACCACTACGAGCAGTACTTC
TRBJ2-2,NA,TRBV7-9,NA,CASSLSSGWNTGELFF,TGTGCCAGCAGCTTATCGAGCGGATGGAACACCGGGGAGCTGTTTTTT